This T cell receptor (beta chain) appears in the sequencing data of a study of cytomegalovirus exposure and HLA in healthy donors. Clones were sequenced by immunoSEQ multiplex PCR, and TCRdb holds only the in-frame ones, with some missing. The sample consists of around 120,000 clones, approximately 90% of them appearing once. Remarks on this clone: What it recognizes is unknown.

V was shortened by 2 bases and J by 2 bases, with 18 bases between the two germline ends. CDR1 and CDR2 from the germline V gene are MDHEN and SYDVKM. The CDR3 is 17 amino acids. Study outcomes and limitations: The CMV antigen specificity of a few CMV-associated chains was confirmed through in vitro analysis.

The TCR was taken from a man aged 18 to 30 in good health and CMV-seronegative. This chain uses TRBV28 with TRBJ1-2; no firm D call. The sample was PBMCs. CDR3 DNA sequence: TGTGCCAGCAGTTTAAATCTTGGGGAGGGAGGGAACTATGGCTACACCTTC. Its protein product is CASSLNLGEGGNYGYTF.